This T cell receptor (beta chain) emerged from a study of technical replicates of blood from several donors. Produced via immunoSEQ multiplex PCR; TCRdb's table is partial and in-frame only. The sample yields 70,000 or so clones, about 90% seen once. The germline gives CDR1 SNHLY, CDR2 FYNNEI. V lost 6 bases and J lost 4, with 22 bases in between. The CDR3 has 17 residues. The material sequenced was T cells isolated from PBMCs. The clonotype was recovered from a human donor in good health. The chain employs TRBV2 and TRBJ2-1; TRBD2 is a possible D gene (5 bases). DNA for the CDR3: TGTGCCAGCAGCGTCGCGTCGGGGAAGGGAAGTTACAATGAGCAGTTCTTC. This translates into CASSVASGKGSYNEQFF. The whole variable domain, filled in from reference TRBV2 and TRBJ2-1, reads EPEVTQTPSHQVTQMGQEVILRCVPISNHLYFYWYRQILGQKVEFLVSFYNNEISEKSEIFDDQFSVERPDGSNFTLKIRSTKLEDSAMYFCASSVASGKGSYNEQFFGPGTRLTVL.